The 15 T cell receptor beta chains in this list originate from one sample, sequenced in a study of blood T cell repertoires in COVID-19. Clones were sequenced by immunoSEQ multiplex PCR, and TCRdb holds only the in-frame ones, with some missing. Counted here are some 200,000 clones, roughly 80% occurring once; the ten biggest clones make up about 12%. The sequenced sample was PBMCs or T cells enriched from blood (not recorded which). These receptors were taken from a man aged 40-49 years who had recovered from COVID-19.

J is TRBJ1-2 and V is TRBV5-1, with TRBD1 matching over 7 bases. V shed 1 base and J 10 bases; nucleotides not matched to a gene: 4. The CDR3 sequence is 12 residues long. Germline-derived CDR1 and CDR2 are SGHRS and YFSETQ. CDR3 sequence reads: CASSLTGDYYTF. The CDR3 nucleotides read TGCGCCAGCAGCTTGACAGGGGATTACTACACCTTC.

The V and J genes are TRBV5-1 and TRBJ2-1, with 7 bases fitting TRBD2. CDR3 length: 16 amino acids. Germline V gives CDR1 SGHRS, CDR2 YFSETQ. The J segment lost 8 bases and the V segment lost 2 bases, leaving 13 bases of the junction unmatched. In DNA form, the CDR3 reads TGCGCCAGCAGCTTATCCATCGCGGGAGAGGGGTATGAGCAGTTCTTC. Translation: CASSLSIAGEGYEQFF.

This rearrangement joins TRBV18 to TRBJ2-7; 7 positions agree with TRBD1. V trimming: 2 bases; J trimming: 4 bases; junction bases outside the gene matches: 11. This CDR3 spans 16 amino acids. Germline-derived CDR1 and CDR2 are KGHSH and LQKENI. CDR3 protein: CASSPLRDSPSYEQYV. The CDR3 nucleotides read TGTGCCAGCTCACCATTACGGGACAGCCCATCATACGAGCAGTACGTC.

This chain uses TRBV2 with TRBJ2-3; 9 bases agree with TRBD1. Trimming took 6 bases from V and 0 from J; bases not matched to a gene: 4. This CDR3 is built from 15 residues. Germline V gives CDR1 SNHLY, CDR2 FYNNEI. For the CDR3, the DNA is TGTGCCAGCAGGCCGGGGACAGGGAGCACAGATACGCAGTATTTT. This sequence encodes CASRPGTGSTDTQYF. Combining the CDR3 with reference TRBV2 and TRBJ2-3 gives the whole variable domain EPEVTQTPSHQVTQMGQEVILRCVPISNHLYFYWYRQILGQKVEFLVSFYNNEISEKSEIFDDQFSVERPDGSNFTLKIRSTKLEDSAMYFCASRPGTGSTDTQYFGPGTRLTVL.

The chain recombines TRBV29-1 with TRBJ1-5; D not resolved. V lost 6 bases and J lost 3, with 12 bases in between. Germline V CDR1 and CDR2: SQVTM, ANQGSEA. This CDR3 has 13 residues. This CDR3 is CSVGGNFNQPQHF. The CDR3 DNA is TGCAGCGTAGGCGGGAACTTCAATCAGCCCCAGCATTTT.

The chain uses TRBV29-1 and TRBJ1-2; no definite D call. Germline V gene data show CDR1 as SQVTM and CDR2 as ANQGSEA. The length of the CDR3 is 11 residues. Trimming shortened V by 0 bases and J by 8 bases, and 7 bases separated the two germline ends. CDR3 coding DNA: TGCAGCGTTGAAGATAACGAGGGCTACACCTTC. It encodes CSVEDNEGYTF.

This chain links TRBV5-4 with TRBJ2-7, with 7 bases that match TRBD2. Trimming at V came to 5 bases and at J to 3 bases, leaving 8 bases not matched to a gene. From germline, CDR1 is SGHNT and CDR2 YYREEE (reference sequence). CDR3 length: 14 residues. The chain's CDR3 is CASSVGGLGYEQYF. In DNA form, the CDR3 reads TGTGCCAGCAGTGTGGGAGGGTTGGGCTACGAGCAGTACTTC.

This clone was observed a handful of times. The rearrangement uses TRBV9 and TRBJ2-7; 10 nucleotides match TRBD1. CDR1 and CDR2 from the germline V gene are SGDLS and YYNGEE. Unmatched junction bases numbered 3, after V lost 3 bases and J lost 6 bases. There are 13 residues in the CDR3. The CDR3 region is CASSGGTGVEQYF. The CDR3 DNA reads TGTGCCAGCAGCGGCGGGACAGGGGTCGAGCAGTACTTC.

The gene calls are TRBV5-3 and TRBJ1-1, with D unresolved. TRBV5-3 is recorded as an ORF, its role being uncertain. CDR3 length equals 15 residues. V shed 6 bases and J shed 4 bases, with 19 bases lying between them. The CDR3 region is CARNQTKGRPTEAFF. CDR3 DNA: TGTGCCAGAAACCAGACTAAAGGACGGCCCACTGAAGCTTTCTTT.

The V and J genes are TRBV5-1 and TRBJ2-7, with 7 nucleotides matching TRBD2. Germline values: CDR1 SGHRS, CDR2 YFSETQ. V lost 2 bases, J lost 6 bases, and 14 bases stayed unmatched. The CDR3 loop spans 16 amino acids. DNA for the CDR3: TGCGCCAGCAGCTTACGCGGGGGAGAGGACGCGGGCGAGCAGTACGTC. Amino acids: CASSLRGGEDAGEQYV.

The chain carries TRBV24-1 and TRBJ1-2, with 9 bases matching TRBD1. The germline gives CDR1 KGHDR, CDR2 SFDVKD. V dropped 3 bases and J dropped 4; count of bases not matched to a gene: 8. The CDR3 totals 16 residues. The CDR3 sequence is CATSDGPGQGAYGYTF. The CDR3 DNA reads TGTGCCACCAGTGATGGACCGGGACAGGGAGCCTATGGCTACACCTTC.

The V gene is TRBV5-1, the J gene TRBJ2-3, with 9 bases fitting TRBD2. V lost 7 bases, J lost 1 base, and 10 bases stayed unmatched. The CDR3 is 16 amino acids. Germline V lookup: CDR1 SGHRS, CDR2 YFSETQ. The CDR3 loop is CASGSGRSERTDTQYF. For the CDR3, the DNA is TGCGCCAGCGGGAGCGGGAGGTCCGAACGCACAGATACGCAGTATTTT. Full variable domain (missing parts from reference TRBV5-1 and TRBJ2-3): KAGVTQTPRYLIKTRGQQVTLSCSPISGHRSVSWYQQTPGQGLQFLFEYFSETQRNKGNFPGRFSGRQFSNSRSEMNVSTLELGDSALYLCASGSGRSERTDTQYFGPGTRLTVL.

The rearrangement joins TRBV15 to TRBJ1-2; no definite D call. Trimming stripped 0 bases from V and 8 bases from J, with 10 bases between. Germline assignment: CDR1 LNHNV and CDR2 YYDKDF (reference sequence). The CDR3 is 13 amino acids. CDR3 DNA sequence: TGTGCCACCAGCAGAGATGGGCAGAAGGGCTACACCTTC. It translates to CATSRDGQKGYTF. Combining the CDR3 with reference TRBV15 and TRBJ1-2 gives the whole variable domain DAMVIQNPRYQVTQFGKPVTLSCSQTLNHNVMYWYQQKSSQAPKLLFHYYDKDFNNEADTPDNFQSRRPNTSFCFLDIRSPGLGDTAMYLCATSRDGQKGYTFGSGTRLTVV.

The chain is built from TRBV6-4 and TRBJ2-2; 10 positions agree with TRBD2. CDR3 size: 15 residues. V lost 6 bases to trimming and J lost 5 bases; unmatched junction nucleotides: 6. The germline gives CDR1 MRHNA, CDR2 SNTAGT. The CDR3 nucleotides read TGTGCCAGCAGGGAACTAGCGGGATTAACCGGGGAGCTGTTTTTT. Its translation: CASRELAGLTGELFF.

This clone was found once. The chain employs TRBV6-5 and TRBJ1-5; a weak D match, TRBD1 (6 bases). The germline V gene encodes CDR1 MNHEY and CDR2 SVGAGI. V lost 6 bases and J lost 7, with 10 bases in between. This CDR3 has 12 amino acids. The chain's CDR3 is CASSQTGQPQHF. The CDR3 nucleotides read TGTGCCAGCAGCCAAACAGGGCAGCCCCAGCATTTT.